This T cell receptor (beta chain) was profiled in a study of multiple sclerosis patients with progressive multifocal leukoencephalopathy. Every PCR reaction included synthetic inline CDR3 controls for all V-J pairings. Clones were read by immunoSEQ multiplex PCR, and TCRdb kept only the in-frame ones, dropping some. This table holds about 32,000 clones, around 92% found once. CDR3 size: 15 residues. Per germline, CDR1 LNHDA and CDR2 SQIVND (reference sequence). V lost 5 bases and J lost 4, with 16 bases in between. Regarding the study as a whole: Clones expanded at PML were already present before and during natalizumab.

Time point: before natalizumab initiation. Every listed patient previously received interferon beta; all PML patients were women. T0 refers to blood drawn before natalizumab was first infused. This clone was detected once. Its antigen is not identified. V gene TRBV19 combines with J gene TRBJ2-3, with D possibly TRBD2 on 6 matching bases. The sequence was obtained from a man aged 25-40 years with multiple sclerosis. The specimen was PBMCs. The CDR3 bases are TGTGCCAGTAGTCCGTCCCGACTAGTTTCAGATACGCAGTATTTT. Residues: CASSPSRLVSDTQYF.